This TCR beta chain was identified in a study of T cell repertoires in cytomegalovirus infection. TCRdb fed the reads into MiXCR, producing one record per CDR3 protein. The table includes about 74,000 distinct CDR3 sequences, around 30% detected once. V was pared by 0 bases and J by 1 base, with 8 bases between. This CDR3 comprises 15 residues. The germline CDR1 and CDR2 sequences are SGHAT and FQNNGV. There are many counts of this clonotype. Its antigen is still unknown. The origin of this receptor is a human donor in good health (CMV status not recorded). Some clones in this sample may be carry-over from other donors' samples. This material consisted of CD8+ T cells from cultured PBMCs, taken from culture after CMV antigen stimulation. The chain joins TRBV11-2 to TRBJ2-3, with D tentatively TRBD1 or TRBD2 (5 bases each). The CDR3 protein is CASSLERGGTDTQYF. The CDR3 DNA sequence: TGTGCCAGCAGCTTAGAACGAGGGGGCACAGATACGCAGTATTTT.